Following are 18 T cell receptor beta chains from one sample sequenced in a study of T cell repertoires in cytomegalovirus infection. TCRdb fed the reads into MiXCR, producing one record per CDR3 protein. The sample lists around 490,000 distinct CDR3 sequences, about 25% seen once, with around 13% in the top ten. Sequencing was performed on PBMCs. Every receptor here comes from a human donor in good health (CMV status not recorded). Some clones in this sample may be carry-over from other donors' samples.

In its sample, this clonotype was seen a few times. The chain combines TRBV6-2 or TRBV6-3 with TRBJ1-5; the match to TRBD1 covers 10 bases. The CDR3 totals 15 residues. J gave up 5 bases and V 2 bases, and 3 bases lay outside the gene matches. Germline V lookup: CDR1 MNHEY, CDR2 SVGEGT. As DNA, the CDR3 is TGTGCCAGCAGTTACGCGGACAGGGGGGATCAGCCCCAGCATTTT. Its protein product is CASSYADRGDQPQHF.

The rearrangement links TRBV28 to TRBJ2-5, with 7 bases lining up with TRBD2. This CDR3 contains 15 residues. V trimming: 2 bases; J trimming: 1 base; junction bases outside the gene matches: 4. CDR1 MDHEN and CDR2 SYDVKM come from the germline V gene. The CDR3 bases are TGTGCCAGCAGTTTACTAGCGGAGTTCCAAGAGACCCAGTACTTC. Protein: CASSLLAEFQETQYF.

This clonotype came up many times. The chain has TRBV7-8 and TRBJ2-5; 9 nucleotides align to TRBD2. The CDR3 is 18 residues long. The ends lost 2 bases at V and 5 bases at J; junction bases unmatched: 15. Germline V gives CDR1 SGHVS, CDR2 FQNEAQ. The CDR3 bases are TGTGCCAGCAGCTTATTTTCAAGGCTAGCGGGACTCGGGGAGACCCAGTACTTC. Encoded protein: CASSLFSRLAGLGETQYF. Based on the CDR3 plus reference TRBV7-8 and TRBJ2-5, the full variable domain is GAGVSQSPRYKVAKRGQDVALRCDPISGHVSLFWYQQALGQGPEFLTYFQNEAQLDKSGLPSDRFFAERPEGSVSTLKIQRTQQEDSAVYLCASSLFSRLAGLGETQYFGPGTRLLVL.

This clonotype was observed many times. The J gene is TRBJ1-3, the V gene TRBV12-3 or TRBV12-4, with D possibly TRBD1 on 6 matching bases. The CDR3 has 15 residues. Trimming stripped 5 bases from V and 3 bases from J, with 14 bases between. The CDR3 is CASSPRTVNGNTIYF. The DNA for the CDR3 is TGTGCCAGCAGTCCGAGGACAGTCAATGGAAACACCATATATTTT.

The chain joins TRBV14 to TRBJ2-4; maybe TRBD2 (6 bases). Trimming cost V 6 bases and J 1 base, with 10 bases left between them. Germline lookup yields CDR1 SGHDN and CDR2 FVKESK. The CDR3 sequence is 14 residues long. The CDR3 coding sequence is TGTGCCAGCAGACTAAGCGGGGCCAAAAACATTCAGTACTTC. The encoded protein is CASRLSGAKNIQYF.

On this clonotype: A much larger clone lies a single base off, so this may be a read error. The chain couples TRBV7-2 to TRBJ2-5; no clear D gene. The CDR3 loop spans 14 amino acids. From germline, CDR1 is SGHTA and CDR2 FQGNSA. The CDR3 loop is CASSLLPRLETQHF. The CDR3 DNA follows: TGTGCCAGCAGCCTCCTGCCAAGACTGGAGACCCAGCACTTC.

The table lists this clonotype with a few counts. This chain connects TRBV6-2 or TRBV6-3 to TRBJ1-5; the match to TRBD1 covers 7 bases. The germline gives CDR1 MNHEY, CDR2 SVGEGT. V gave up 4 bases and J gave up 7 bases; unmatched junction bases: 7. The CDR3 totals 14 residues. The CDR3 DNA follows: TGTGCCAGCAGTTCCTCAGGGGGAAGCCAGCCCCAGCATTTT. This gives the protein CASSSSGGSQPQHF.

V and J are TRBV9 and TRBJ2-1, with 9 bases matching TRBD1. Per germline, CDR1 SGDLS and CDR2 YYNGEE. The CDR3 contains 15 residues. The V and J ends lost 2 bases and 7 bases, in that order; junction bases with no gene match: 7. DNA of the CDR3: TGTGCCAGCAGCGTCGAGGACAGGGGTTGGAATGAGCAGTTCTTC. As protein: CASSVEDRGWNEQFF.

This clonotype appeared a few times. The J gene is TRBJ2-7, the V gene TRBV4-3, with 13 bases aligning to TRBD2. Germline assignment: CDR1 LGHNA and CDR2 YSLEER. V lost 1 base, J lost 0 bases, and 0 bases stayed unmatched. The CDR3 sequence is 16 residues long. The DNA of the CDR3 is TGCGCCAGCAGCCAAGGGACTAGCGGGGGCTCCTACGAGCAGTACTTC. Its protein is CASSQGTSGGSYEQYF.

The chain joins TRBV4-3 to TRBJ2-5, with TRBD2 identical over 8 bases. This CDR3 comprises 14 residues. The trim removed 8 bases at V and 3 bases at J, leaving 8 bases unmatched. Germline lookup yields CDR1 LGHNA and CDR2 YSLEER. In DNA form, the CDR3 reads TGCGCCAGCCGACCGGGACTAGGGGAAGAGACCCAGTACTTC. Translating it yields CASRPGLGEETQYF.

The V and J genes are TRBV12-3 or TRBV12-4 and TRBJ2-3; D is possibly TRBD2 (6 bases). This CDR3 comprises 13 residues. Trimming pared 7 bases from V and 8 bases from J, leaving 16 bases between. The CDR3 here is CASTITSSGTQYF. CDR3 DNA sequence: TGTGCCAGCACCATTACTAGCTCGGGTACGCAGTATTTT.

This clonotype was counted only a few times. The gene calls are TRBV6-2 or TRBV6-3 and TRBJ2-1; TRBD2 matches at 11 bases. This CDR3 contains 15 residues. Germline values: CDR1 MNHEY, CDR2 SVGEGT. Trimming cost V 6 bases and J 5 bases; bases outside gene matches: 6. Written as DNA, the CDR3 is TGTGCCAGCAGACGCGCGGGACTAGCGGACAATGAGCAGTTCTTC. The encoded protein is CASRRAGLADNEQFF.

The chain has TRBV6-6 and TRBJ2-3; no definite D call. The CDR3 runs 15 residues. Trimming took 0 bases from V and 2 from J, leaving 9 bases between them. Looked up from germline, CDR1 is MNHNY and CDR2 is SVGAGI (reference sequence). The CDR3: CASSYSGSLTDTQYF. The DNA of the CDR3 is TGTGCCAGCAGTTACTCGGGCAGCCTCACAGATACGCAGTATTTT.

The chain employs TRBV28 and TRBJ2-1, with TRBD2 identical over 11 bases. The CDR3 length is 13 residues. The germline CDR1 and CDR2 sequences are MDHEN and SYDVKM. V gave up 4 bases and J gave up 10 bases; unmatched junction bases: 3. The CDR3 DNA is TGTGCCAGCAGTTCACTAGCGGGAGTAGAGCAGTTCTTC. Translated, it gives CASSSLAGVEQFF.

The genes are TRBV6-1 and TRBJ2-4; tentatively, D is TRBD1 (5 bases). CDR3 size: 14 residues. Trimming stripped 7 bases from V and 0 bases from J, with 10 bases between. Germline lookup yields CDR1 MNHNS and CDR2 SASEGT. The CDR3 loop is CASKQGLAKNIQYF. In DNA form, the CDR3 reads TGTGCCAGCAAGCAGGGCCTAGCCAAAAACATTCAGTACTTC.

This sequence joins TRBV7-8 and TRBJ2-3; 10 nucleotides agree with TRBD2. This CDR3 has 16 residues. Trimming removed 4 bases from V and 6 bases from J; junction bases left unmatched: 10. The V gene's germline CDR1 is SGHVS and CDR2 FQNEAQ. As DNA, the CDR3 is TGTGCCAGCAGCTCGCAAGCGGGAGGGCCAGGGGATACGCAGTATTTT. Its protein product is CASSSQAGGPGDTQYF.

The chain combines TRBV19 with TRBJ1-1; D is possibly TRBD1 (6 bases). The CDR3 extends over 20 amino acids. Germline V gene lookup returns CDR1 LNHDA and CDR2 SQIVND (reference sequence). V was trimmed by 6 bases and J by 6 bases, leaving 35 bases between them. CDR3 in amino acids: CASSPSDWGLGTGRVAEAFF. CDR3 coding DNA: TGTGCCAGTAGCCCCTCGGATTGGGGGCTCGGAACAGGAAGGGTCGCTGAAGCTTTCTTT.

CDR3 loop: CASSLTGGPAGTEAFF. CDR3 DNA sequence: TGTGCCAGCAGTCTCACAGGGGGACCGGCCGGCACTGAAGCTTTCTTT. This chain links TRBV28 with TRBJ1-1, with TRBD1 matching 8 bases. This CDR3 region has 16 residues. The germline V gene has CDR1 MDHEN and CDR2 SYDVKM. V trimming: 5 bases; J trimming: 4 bases; junction bases outside the gene matches: 12. The whole variable domain, remainder taken from reference TRBV28 and TRBJ1-1, is DVKVTQSSRYLVKRTGEKVFLECVQDMDHENMFWYRQDPGLGLRLIYFSYDVKMKEKGDIPEGYSVSREKKERFSLILESASTNQTSMYLCASSLTGGPAGTEAFFGQGTRLTVV.